These T cell receptor beta chains were read from a single sample in a study of T cell responses to AZD1222 COVID-19 vaccine. Only in-frame clones appear in the TCRdb table, and some are missing; sequencing was by immunoSEQ multiplex PCR. Among 120,000 to 150,000 clones, roughly nine tenths were seen once, and the ten largest hold about a tenth. The sequences come from peripheral blood, collected 28 days after the second AZD1222 dose. All receptors come from an adult who received the AZD1222 COVID-19 vaccine. Each CDR3 is given with its conserved first and last residue. D genes are given only for firm matches. A clone size is listed for some rows: how often the clone was seen (once, few, many), or a class if it is expanded.

clone_size d_call j_call v_call cdr3_aa cdr3_nt
once TRBD1 TRBJ1-5 TRBV16 CASSQLLITSSSGGTGLGQPQHF TGTGCCAGCAGCCAATTACTCATCACTTCATCATCGGGCGGGACAGGGCTCGGACAGCCCCAGCATTTT
- - TRBJ1-1 TRBV5-6 CASSPPGSNTEAFF TGTGCCAGCAGCCCCCCCGGTTCGAACACTGAAGCTTTCTTT
- - TRBJ1-3 TRBV29-1 CSVEDIFSSGNTIYF TGCAGCGTTGAAGACATCTTTAGCTCTGGAAACACCATATATTTT
- - TRBJ2-3 TRBV10-3 CAISESNGSADTQYF TGTGCCATCAGTGAGTCGAACGGGAGCGCAGATACGCAGTATTTT
- - TRBJ1-1 TRBV4-1 CASSQVIMDMGEAFF TGCGCCAGCAGCCAAGTAATAATGGATATGGGTGAAGCTTTCTTT
- TRBD1 TRBJ1-5 TRBV4-1 CASSQEGTGKQPQHF TGCGCCAGCAGCCAAGAAGGGACAGGGAAACAGCCCCAGCATTTT
- - TRBJ1-1 TRBV28 CASSWQEGSATEAFF TGTGCCAGCAGTTGGCAGGAGGGGAGCGCCACTGAAGCTTTCTTT
- TRBD1 TRBJ1-6 TRBV2 CASDRVGSPLHF TGTGCCAGCGACAGGGTGGGTTCACCCCTCCACTTT
- TRBD2 TRBJ2-5 TRBV27 CASRLAGAQETQYF TGTGCCAGCAGACTAGCGGGGGCACAAGAGACCCAGTACTTC
- - TRBJ1-5 TRBV19 CASRDDRGQPQHF TGTGCCAGTAGGGATGACAGAGGACAGCCCCAGCATTTT
- - TRBJ1-1 TRBV27 CASSLYSMNTEAFF TGTGCCAGCAGTTTATACAGTATGAACACTGAAGCTTTCTTT
- TRBD1 TRBJ1-5 TRBV7-2 CASSFGQVRQPQHF TGTGCCAGCAGCTTTGGACAGGTTCGCCAGCCCCAGCATTTT
- - TRBJ2-5 TRBV24-1 CATSDFRGTKYF TGTGCCACCAGTGATTTTAGGGGGACCAAGTACTTC